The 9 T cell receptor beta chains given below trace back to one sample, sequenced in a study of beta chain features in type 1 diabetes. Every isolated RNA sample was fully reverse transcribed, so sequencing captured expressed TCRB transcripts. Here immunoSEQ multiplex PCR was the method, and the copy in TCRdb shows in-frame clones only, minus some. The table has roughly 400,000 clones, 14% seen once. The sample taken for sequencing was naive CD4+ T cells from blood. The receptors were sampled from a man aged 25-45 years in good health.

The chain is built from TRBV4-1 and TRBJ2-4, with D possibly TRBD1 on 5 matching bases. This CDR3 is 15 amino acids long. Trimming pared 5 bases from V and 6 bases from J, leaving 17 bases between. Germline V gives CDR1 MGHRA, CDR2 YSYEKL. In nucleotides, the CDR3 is TGCGCCAGCAGCGGCATGAGGCAGGGAAGAAACATTCAGTACTTC. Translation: CASSGMRQGRNIQYF.

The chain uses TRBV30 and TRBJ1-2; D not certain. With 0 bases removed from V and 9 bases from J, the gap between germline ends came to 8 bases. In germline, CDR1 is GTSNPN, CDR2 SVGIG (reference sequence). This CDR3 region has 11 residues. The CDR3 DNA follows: TGTGCCTGGAGTGTGGGGTTACGCTACACCTTC. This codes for CAWSVGLRYTF.

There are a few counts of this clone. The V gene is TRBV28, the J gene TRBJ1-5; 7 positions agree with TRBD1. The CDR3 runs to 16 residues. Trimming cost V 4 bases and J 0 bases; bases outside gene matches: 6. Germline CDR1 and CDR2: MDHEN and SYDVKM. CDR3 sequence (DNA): TGTGCCAGCAGTTCATGGACAGGAGATAGCAATCAGCCCCAGCATTTT. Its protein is CASSSWTGDSNQPQHF.

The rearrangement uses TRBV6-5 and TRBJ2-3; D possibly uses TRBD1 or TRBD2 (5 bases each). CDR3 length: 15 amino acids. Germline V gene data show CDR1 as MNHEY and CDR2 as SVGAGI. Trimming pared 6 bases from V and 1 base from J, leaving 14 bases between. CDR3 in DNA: TGTGCCAGCAGCCGGGACCGTTTGCGCACAGATACGCAGTATTTT. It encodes CASSRDRLRTDTQYF.

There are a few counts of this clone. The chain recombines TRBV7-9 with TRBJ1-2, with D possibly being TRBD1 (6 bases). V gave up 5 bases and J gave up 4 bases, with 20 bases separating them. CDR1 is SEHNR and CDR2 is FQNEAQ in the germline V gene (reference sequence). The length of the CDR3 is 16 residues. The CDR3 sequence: CASSLNREGLGYGYTF. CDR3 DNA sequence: TGTGCCAGCAGCCTAAACAGGGAGGGATTGGGCTATGGCTACACCTTC.

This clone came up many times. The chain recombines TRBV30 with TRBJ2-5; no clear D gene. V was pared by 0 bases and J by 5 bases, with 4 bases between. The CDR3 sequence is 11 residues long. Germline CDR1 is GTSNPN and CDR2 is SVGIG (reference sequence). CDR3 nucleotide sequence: TGTGCCTGGAGTGTATTTGAGACCCAGTACTTC. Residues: CAWSVFETQYF.

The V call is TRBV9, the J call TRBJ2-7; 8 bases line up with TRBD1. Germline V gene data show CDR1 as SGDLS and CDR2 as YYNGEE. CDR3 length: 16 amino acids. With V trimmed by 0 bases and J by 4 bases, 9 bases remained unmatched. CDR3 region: CASSVGAGQGLYEQYF. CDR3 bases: TGTGCCAGCAGCGTAGGGGCCGGACAGGGCCTATACGAGCAGTACTTC.

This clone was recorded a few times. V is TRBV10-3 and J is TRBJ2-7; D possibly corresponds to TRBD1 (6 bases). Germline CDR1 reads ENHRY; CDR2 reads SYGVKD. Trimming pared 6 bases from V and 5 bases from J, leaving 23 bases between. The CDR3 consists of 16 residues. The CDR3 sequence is CAIRDGATGILHEQYF. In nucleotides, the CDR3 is TGTGCCATCAGGGACGGGGCTACAGGGATTCTCCACGAGCAGTACTTC.

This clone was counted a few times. The CDR3, as DNA: TGCAGCGTTGAGATACTAGCGGGAGTTATAGATACGCAGTATTTT. It is translated as CSVEILAGVIDTQYF. The chain employs TRBV29-1 and TRBJ2-3, with 11 bases aligning to TRBD2. Losses at the gene ends were 3 bases for V and 5 bases for J; bases not matched to a gene: 7. Germline V lookup: CDR1 SQVTM, CDR2 ANQGSEA. The CDR3 has 15 residues.